This TCR beta chain was recovered during a study of human T cells and chemical hapten exposure. In the study overall: Slight differences in pooled library volume were the main source of varying TCR yields across samples.

The sample's time point: patch test 1, 2 weeks after DPC sensitization. This sample's treatment: therapeutic diphenylcyclopropenone sensitization with weekly scalp DPC. This clonotype was counted between two and nine times. Antigen unknown. Study processing details: Ranging from about 20,000 to 690,600, TCR counts per sample had a median value of approximately 99,000. TCRdb itself ran the RACE reads through MiXCR, one entry per CDR3 protein. The V and J calls follow TCRdb's processing rather than the paper's. The repertoire has 150,000 to 200,000 distinct CDR3 sequences, roughly 14% of them found once; the top ten carry 1.7%. General study findings and limits: Positively correlated with patch test score were the counts of PT1 expanded TCRs. Significantly more large CDR3 similarity clusters were formed by expanded TCRs than by controls.

This clonotype was obtained from a woman under 40 with alopecia areata. Some clones in this sample may be carry-over from other donors' samples. The sequencing used whole blood, collected in connection with sensitization to the hapten diphenylcyclopropenone (DPC).

The CDR3: CSAFGTVYGYTF. The DNA of the CDR3 is TGCAGTGCTTTCGGGACAGTCTATGGCTACACCTTC. V and J are TRBV20-1 and TRBJ1-2; 7 bases line up with TRBD1. After removal of 5 bases from V and 4 bases from J, the junction contained 4 bases not matched to a gene. The V gene's germline CDR1 is DFQATT and CDR2 SNEGSKA (reference sequence). The CDR3 runs to 12 residues.